This T cell receptor beta chain was found in a study of blood T cell repertoires in COVID-19. TCRdb's table, derived via immunoSEQ multiplex PCR, lists solely in-frame clones and lacks some. The data contain around 230,000 clones, approximately 80% of them singletons. In germline, CDR1 is MNHEY, CDR2 SMNVEV (reference sequence). V was clipped by 5 bases and J by 2 bases, with 10 bases between them. This CDR3 has 13 residues. This chain links TRBV27 with TRBJ2-7, with D perhaps matching TRBD1 (5 bases). Input material: PBMCs or T cells enriched from blood (not recorded which). This TCR was recovered from a man in his forties who had recovered from COVID-19. Written as DNA, the CDR3 is TGTGCCAGCAGTCCCCAGGGCCCCTACGAGCAGTACTTC. Its translation is CASSPQGPYEQYF.